The text below deals with one T cell receptor (beta chain). There are 19 residues in the CDR3. The germline CDR1 and CDR2 sequences are SSHAT and FNYEAQ (reference sequence). The V and J ends lost 5 bases and 5 bases, in that order; junction bases with no gene match: 19. This entry comes from a study of cytomegalovirus exposure and HLA in healthy donors. This table comes from immunoSEQ multiplex PCR, and its TCRdb copy is limited to in-frame clones, with some not included. The sample consists of 120,000 to 150,000 clones, approximately 89% of them appearing once. The sequenced sample consisted of PBMCs. The sequence was obtained from a man younger than 35 in good health and CMV-seronegative. The chain employs TRBV7-7 and TRBJ2-5, with TRBD2 matching 11 bases. CDR3 coding DNA: TGTGCCAGCAGCCGGAACAAACTTACTAGCGGGAGTATCCAGGAGACCCAGTACTTC. Translated: CASSRNKLTSGSIQETQYF.